This T cell receptor (beta chain) was retrieved from a study of metastatic and nonmetastatic thyroid tumors. About the research overall: Comparison of repertoires was carried out across blood and tumor or nodule tissue from malignant and benign thyroid patients. Study-wide results and caveats: It was reportedly found that TCR beta diversity was significantly higher in malignant thyroid tumors than in benign nodules, a difference seen in both blood and tumor samples.

V lost 4 bases to trimming and J lost 1 base, with 13 bases between them. This CDR3 contains 15 residues. Germline CDR1 is LNHDA and CDR2 is SQIVND (reference sequence). How the authors handled the data: Using the CDR3 differences seen across clinicopathological groups, the authors built a distant-metastasis classifier for papillary thyroid cancer, which was meant to discriminate distant-metastatic patients. Via MiXCR, TCRdb re-called the PCR reads. The V and J calls were not made by the authors but by TCRdb's processing. This sample carries roughly 70,000 clones, about 17% of them seen once, and the ten largest clones take roughly 13%. All patients were untreated before thyroid surgery. This clone showed up many times. Its target is not known.

The receptor's source is a female donor with papillary thyroid cancer or a benign thyroid nodule (not recorded which). Some clones in this sample may be carry-over from other donors' samples. This chain uses TRBV19 with TRBJ1-1, with D perhaps matching TRBD1 (5 bases). Sequences were obtained from blood. The chain's CDR3 is CASSTPGRWNTEAFF. The CDR3, as DNA: TGTGCCAGTAGTACCCCGGGACGGTGGAACACTGAAGCTTTCTTT. Full variable domain (remainder filled in from reference TRBV19 and TRBJ1-1): DGGITQSPKYLFRKEGQNVTLSCEQNLNHDAMYWYRQDPGQGLRLIYYSQIVNDFQKGDIAEGYSVSREKKESFPLTVTSAQKNPTAFYLCASSTPGRWNTEAFFGQGTRLTVV.